This TCR beta chain appears in the sequencing data of a study of T-cell reconstitution after alpha-beta-depleted transplantation in children (dated by TCRdb to 2016 to 2017). About the study as a whole: Using TCR repertoire profiling, the study followed T-cell immune reconstitution in a quantitative way in children after TCRalphabeta/CD19-depleted allogeneic hematopoietic cell transplantation.

This clonotype came up a few times. This receptor's antigen is unknown. At one of its ends the junction is not consistent with the germline gene, which may arise from a read error. The CDR3 holds 13 amino acids from the cysteine to the phenylalanine. Of the read, only the CDR3 DNA is kept; its 39 bases are in frame from base 1. CDR1 and CDR2 are drawn from the germline V gene: SNHLY, FYNNEI. To prepare the library, PCR was applied. For sequencing, an Illumina HiSeq 2500 was employed. To normalize quantification of the TCRbeta repertoire, the TCR libraries were built with molecular barcoding that relied on unique molecular identifiers. The public reads were quality trimmed at Q25 with fastp and then assembled into clones with MiXCR by TCRdb, keeping productive beta chains. Rows are unified per CDR3 protein, each entry keeping the most common DNA and genes. The sample table holds about 610,000 distinct CDR3 sequences, of which about 11% were seen once. Of the sample, around 4% falls within the top ten clones.

The chain was built from TRBV2 and TRBJ2-1; a tentative D call is TRBD2 (6 bases match). The source was PBMCs from the stem cell graft donor, collected from the stem cell graft. The source of this sequence is a human donor who donated a stem cell graft to a child with acute myeloid leukemia. Here the CDR3 is given as CATLLTSYTEQFF. The DNA sequence follows: TGTGCCACCCTACTGACTAGTTACACTGAGCAGTTCTTC. Reference TRBV2 and TRBJ2-1 genes cover what lies past the CDR3, so the full variable domain is EPEVTQTPSHQVTQMGQEVILRCVPISNHLYFYWYRQILGQKVEFLVSFYNNEISEKSEIFDDQFSVERPDGSNFTLKIRSTKLEDSAMYFCATLLTSYTEQFFGPGTRLTVL.